The T cell receptor beta chain under discussion was sequenced for a study of cytomegalovirus exposure and HLA in healthy donors. Overall study: Samples from HLA-typed donors yielded about 85 million unique TCRs in an early data release.

The PCR used 60 Vbeta and 13 Jbeta primers. TCRdb keeps only in-frame clones here, not all; method: immunoSEQ multiplex PCR. Of some 190,000 clones listed, 82% are singletons. The sample comprised PBMCs. The source of this sequence is a man aged 35 to 55 in good health and CMV-seronegative.

This chain's CDR3 is CASSFTGSYGYTF. The DNA of the CDR3 is TGTGCCAGCAGCTTTACCGGGAGCTATGGCTACACCTTC. The chain links TRBV5-4 to TRBJ1-2; D unclear. This CDR3 spans 13 amino acids. Germline V CDR1 and CDR2: SGHNT, YYREEE (reference sequence). V lost 2 bases, J lost 4 bases, and 9 bases lay in between.